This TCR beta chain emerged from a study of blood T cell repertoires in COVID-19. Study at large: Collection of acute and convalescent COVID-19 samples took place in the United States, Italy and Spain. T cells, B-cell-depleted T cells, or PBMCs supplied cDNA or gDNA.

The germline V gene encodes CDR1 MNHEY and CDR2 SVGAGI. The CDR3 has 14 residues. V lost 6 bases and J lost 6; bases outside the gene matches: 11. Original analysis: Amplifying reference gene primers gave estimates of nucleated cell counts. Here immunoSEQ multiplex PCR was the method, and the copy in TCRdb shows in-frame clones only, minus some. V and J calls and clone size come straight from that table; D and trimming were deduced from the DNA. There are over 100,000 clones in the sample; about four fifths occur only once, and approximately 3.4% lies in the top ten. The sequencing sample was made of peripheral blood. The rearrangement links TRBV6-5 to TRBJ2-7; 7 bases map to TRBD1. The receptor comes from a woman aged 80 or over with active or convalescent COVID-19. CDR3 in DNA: TGTGCCAGCAGCCCGATGACAGGGTGGGGCGAGCAGTACTTC. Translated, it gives CASSPMTGWGEQYF.